The source of this T cell receptor (beta chain) is a study of blood T cell repertoires in COVID-19. Study context: Sample material is recorded as cDNA or gDNA derived from T cells, B-cell-depleted T cells, or PBMCs.

Cohort allocation depended upon clinical history that participants reported. Recovered Cohort 3 donors showed two negative PCRs, clearance, or symptom resolution. The authors' processing: Reference gene primers were amplified, and this amplification served to estimate nucleated cell counts. Generated by immunoSEQ multiplex PCR, the TCRdb table keeps only in-frame clones and is missing some. Clonal size and the V and J genes are those of that table, whereas D and trimming came from the DNA. The data show hundreds of thousands of clones, around 89% seen once. This clone was seen just once. Germline trimming cut 7 bases from V and 8 bases from J; bases unmatched to any gene: 12. The length of the CDR3 is 15 residues. Germline CDR1 is SEHNR and CDR2 is FQNEAQ (reference sequence).

The rearrangement links TRBV7-9 to TRBJ1-4, with TRBD1 identical over 8 bases. Material for sequencing was PBMCs or T cells enriched from blood (not recorded which). The clonotype was recovered from a man aged 18 to 35 who had recovered from COVID-19. DNA for the CDR3: TGTGCCAGCAACTCCGCGACAGGGGAAAGGGAAAAACTGTTTTTT. Amino acids: CASNSATGEREKLFF.